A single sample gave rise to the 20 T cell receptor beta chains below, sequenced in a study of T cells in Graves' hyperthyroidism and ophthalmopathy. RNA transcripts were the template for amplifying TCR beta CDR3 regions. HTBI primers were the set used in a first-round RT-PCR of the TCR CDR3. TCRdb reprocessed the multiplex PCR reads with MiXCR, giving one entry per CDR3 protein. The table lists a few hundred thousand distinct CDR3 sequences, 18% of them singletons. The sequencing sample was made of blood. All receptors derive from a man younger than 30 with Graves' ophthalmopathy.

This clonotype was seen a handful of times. DNA for the CDR3: TGCGCCAGCAGCTTTCCCTTTTGGGGGGGCCGAAACAATGAGCAGTTCTTC. Translated, it gives CASSFPFWGGRNNEQFF. The chain couples TRBV4-1 to TRBJ2-1; D is possibly TRBD2 (7 bases). The CDR3 sequence is 17 residues long. Trimming pared 5 bases from V and 5 bases from J, leaving 22 bases between. Germline-derived CDR1 and CDR2 are MGHRA and YSYEKL.

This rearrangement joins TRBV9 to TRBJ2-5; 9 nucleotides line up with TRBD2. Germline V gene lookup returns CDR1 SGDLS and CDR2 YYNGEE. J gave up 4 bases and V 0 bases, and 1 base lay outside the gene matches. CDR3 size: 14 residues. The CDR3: CASSVGGLAETQYF. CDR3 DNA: TGTGCCAGCAGCGTAGGGGGACTAGCAGAGACCCAGTACTTC.

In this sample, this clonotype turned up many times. The CDR3 loop reads CASSQVLDGQFF. The CDR3 DNA reads TGTGCCAGCAGCCAAGTTCTGGACGGGCAGTTCTTC. The rearrangement uses TRBV3-1 and TRBJ2-1; D not certain. The CDR3 spans 12 residues. The V and J ends lost 1 base and 12 bases respectively, with 10 bases between them. Germline lookup yields CDR1 LGHDT and CDR2 YNNKEL (reference sequence).

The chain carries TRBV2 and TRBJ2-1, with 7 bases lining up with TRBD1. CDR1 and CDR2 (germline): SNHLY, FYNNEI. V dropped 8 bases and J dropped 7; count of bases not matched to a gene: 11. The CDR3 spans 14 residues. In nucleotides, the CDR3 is TGTGCCAGCCCCCATAGGGGGCCGAAGAATGAGCAGTTCTTC. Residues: CASPHRGPKNEQFF.

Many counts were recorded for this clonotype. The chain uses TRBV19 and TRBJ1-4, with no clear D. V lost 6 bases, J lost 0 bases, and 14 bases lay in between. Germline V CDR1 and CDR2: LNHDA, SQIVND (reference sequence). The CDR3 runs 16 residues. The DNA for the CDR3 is TGTGCCAGTAGGGAGGACGCCGTTGCAACTAATGAAAAACTGTTTTTT. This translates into CASREDAVATNEKLFF. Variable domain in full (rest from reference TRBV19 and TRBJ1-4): DGGITQSPKYLFRKEGQNVTLSCEQNLNHDAMYWYRQDPGQGLRLIYYSQIVNDFQKGDIAEGYSVSREKKESFPLTVTSAQKNPTAFYLCASREDAVATNEKLFFGSGTQLSVL.

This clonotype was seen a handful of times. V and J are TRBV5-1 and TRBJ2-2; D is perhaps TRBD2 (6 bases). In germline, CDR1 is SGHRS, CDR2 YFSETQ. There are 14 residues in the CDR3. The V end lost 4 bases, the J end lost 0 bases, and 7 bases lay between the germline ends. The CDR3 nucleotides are TGCGCCAGCAGCACTAGCCCGAACACCGGGGAGCTGTTTTTT. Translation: CASSTSPNTGELFF. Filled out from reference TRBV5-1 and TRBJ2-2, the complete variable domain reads KAGVTQTPRYLIKTRGQQVTLSCSPISGHRSVSWYQQTPGQGLQFLFEYFSETQRNKGNFPGRFSGRQFSNSRSEMNVSTLELGDSALYLCASSTSPNTGELFFGEGSRLTVL.

Here the CDR3 reads CASRSSGSRTDTQYF. The CDR3, as DNA: TGCGCCAGCAGGAGCAGCGGGAGTCGGACAGATACGCAGTATTTT. The V call is TRBV10-2, the J call TRBJ2-3; TRBD2 matches 8 bases. J gave up 3 bases and V 6 bases, and 8 bases lay outside the gene matches. This CDR3 is built from 15 residues. Germline lookup yields CDR1 WSHSY and CDR2 SAAADI.

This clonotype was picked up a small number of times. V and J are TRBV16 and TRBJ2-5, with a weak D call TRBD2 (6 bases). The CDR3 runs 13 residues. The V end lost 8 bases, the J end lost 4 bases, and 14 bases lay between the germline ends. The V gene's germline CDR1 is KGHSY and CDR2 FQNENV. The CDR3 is CASRVREGETQYF. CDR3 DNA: TGTGCCAGCCGAGTGCGGGAAGGAGAGACCCAGTACTTC. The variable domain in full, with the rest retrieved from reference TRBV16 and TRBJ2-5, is GEEVAQTPKHLVRGEGQKAKLYCAPIKGHSYVFWYQQVLKNEFKFLISFQNENVFDETGMPKERFSAKCLPNSPCSLEIQATKLEDSAVYFCASRVREGETQYFGPGTRLLVL.

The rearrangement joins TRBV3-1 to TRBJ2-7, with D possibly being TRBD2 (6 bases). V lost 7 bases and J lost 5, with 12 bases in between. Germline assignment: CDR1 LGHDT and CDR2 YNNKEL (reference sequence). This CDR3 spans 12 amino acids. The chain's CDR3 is CASTTSGDEQYF. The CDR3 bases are TGTGCCAGCACCACTTCGGGGGACGAGCAGTACTTC.

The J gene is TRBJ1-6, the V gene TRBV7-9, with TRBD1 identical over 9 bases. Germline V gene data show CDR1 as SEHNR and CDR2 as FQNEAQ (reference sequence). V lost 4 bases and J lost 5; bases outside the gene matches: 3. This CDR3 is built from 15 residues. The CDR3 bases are TGTGCCAGCAGCTCCTGGACAGGGGATAATTCACCCCTCCACTTT. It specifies CASSSWTGDNSPLHF.

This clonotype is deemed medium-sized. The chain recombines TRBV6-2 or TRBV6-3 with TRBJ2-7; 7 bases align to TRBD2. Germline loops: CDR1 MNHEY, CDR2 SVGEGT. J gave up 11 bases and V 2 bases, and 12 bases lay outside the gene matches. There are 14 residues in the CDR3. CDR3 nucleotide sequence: TGTGCCAGCAGTTACGGCCAGACGGGGCGGGGGAAGTACTTC. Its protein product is CASSYGQTGRGKYF.

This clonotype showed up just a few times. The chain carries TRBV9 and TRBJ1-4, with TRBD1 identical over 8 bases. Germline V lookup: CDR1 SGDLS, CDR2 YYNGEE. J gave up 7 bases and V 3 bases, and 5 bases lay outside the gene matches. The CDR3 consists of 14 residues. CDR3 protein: CASSDDRGGEKLFF. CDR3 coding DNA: TGTGCCAGCAGCGATGACAGGGGAGGTGAAAAACTGTTTTTT.

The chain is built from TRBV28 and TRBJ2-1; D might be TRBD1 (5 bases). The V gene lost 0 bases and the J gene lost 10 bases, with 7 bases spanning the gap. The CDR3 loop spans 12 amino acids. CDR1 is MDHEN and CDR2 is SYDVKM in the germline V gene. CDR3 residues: CASSLWDTEQFF. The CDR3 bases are TGTGCCAGCAGTTTATGGGACACCGAGCAGTTCTTC.

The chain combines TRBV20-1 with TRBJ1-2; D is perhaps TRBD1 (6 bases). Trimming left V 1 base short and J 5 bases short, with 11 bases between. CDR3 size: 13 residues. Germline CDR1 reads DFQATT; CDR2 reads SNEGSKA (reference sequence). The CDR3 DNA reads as TGCAGTGCTAGAGTGGAAGGGGGTTATGGCTACACCTTC. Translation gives CSARVEGGYGYTF.

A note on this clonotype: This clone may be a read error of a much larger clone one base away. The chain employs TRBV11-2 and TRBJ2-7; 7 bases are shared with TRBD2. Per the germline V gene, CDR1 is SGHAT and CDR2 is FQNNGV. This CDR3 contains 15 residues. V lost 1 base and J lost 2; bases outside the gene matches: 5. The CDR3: CASSLGPSGAYEQYF. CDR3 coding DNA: TGTGCCAGCAGCTTAGGTCCTAGCGGCGCCTACGAGCAGTACTTC.

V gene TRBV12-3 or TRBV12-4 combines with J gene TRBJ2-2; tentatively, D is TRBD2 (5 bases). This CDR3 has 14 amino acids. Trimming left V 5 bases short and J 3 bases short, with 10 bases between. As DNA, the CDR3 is TGTGCCAGCAGTCCCGAGGGCTACACCGGGGAGCTGTTTTTT. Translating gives CASSPEGYTGELFF.

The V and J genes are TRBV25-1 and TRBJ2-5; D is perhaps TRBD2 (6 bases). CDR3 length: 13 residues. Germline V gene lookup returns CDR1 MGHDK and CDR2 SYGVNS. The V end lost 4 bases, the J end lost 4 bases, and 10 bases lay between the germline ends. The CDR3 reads CASSAAGGETQYF. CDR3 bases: TGTGCCAGCAGTGCCGCCGGGGGAGAGACCCAGTACTTC.

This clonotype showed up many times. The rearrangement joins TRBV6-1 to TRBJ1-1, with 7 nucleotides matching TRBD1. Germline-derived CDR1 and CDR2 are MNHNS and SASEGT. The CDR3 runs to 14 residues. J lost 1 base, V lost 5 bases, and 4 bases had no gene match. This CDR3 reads CASSSRTGNTEAFF. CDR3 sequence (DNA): TGTGCCAGCAGTTCCCGGACAGGGAACACTGAAGCTTTCTTT.

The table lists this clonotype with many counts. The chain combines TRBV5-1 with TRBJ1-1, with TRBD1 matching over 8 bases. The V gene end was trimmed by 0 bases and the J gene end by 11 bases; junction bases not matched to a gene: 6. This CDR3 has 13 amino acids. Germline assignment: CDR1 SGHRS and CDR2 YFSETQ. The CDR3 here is CASSLGQGMGAFF. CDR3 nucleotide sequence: TGCGCCAGCAGCTTGGGACAGGGGATGGGGGCTTTCTTT.

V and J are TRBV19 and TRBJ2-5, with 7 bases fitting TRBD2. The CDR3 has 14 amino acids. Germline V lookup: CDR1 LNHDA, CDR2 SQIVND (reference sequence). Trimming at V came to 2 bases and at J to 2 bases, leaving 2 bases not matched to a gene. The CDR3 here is CASSITGGQETQYF. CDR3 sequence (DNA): TGTGCCAGTAGTATAACCGGGGGGCAAGAGACCCAGTACTTC.